Sequencing of this TCR beta chain was carried out in a study of OX40 agonist ivuxolimab in advanced cancers. The overall study: It was ivuxolimab, an agonistic anti-OX40 (CD134) antibody, that patients were treated with.

Autoimmune disease history or systemic immunosuppression led to patients being barred. Profiling relied on immunoSEQ multiplex PCR, and the TCRdb table lists in-frame clones only, not all of them. The sample gives about 68,000 clones, approximately 83% of which show up once; about 1.5% is in the top ten. General study results and limits: Relative to CD4+, CD8+ T cells held more expanded clones on average. At 0.1 to 3.0 mg/kg, CD4+ and CD8+ blood T cells expanded clonally by week 6.

CDR3 length equals 15 residues. With 9 bases removed from V and 4 bases from J, the gap between germline ends came to 22 bases. The germline CDR1 and CDR2 sequences are LNHDA and SQIVND (reference sequence). With regard to this clone: The antigen remains undetermined.

The material sequenced was CD4+ or CD8+ T cells sorted from blood, taken in a trial of the OX40 agonist ivuxolimab. The clonotype originates from an adult with an advanced solid tumor such as melanoma, head and neck, liver or kidney cancer. The chain employs TRBV19 and TRBJ2-7; TRBD1 or TRBD2 may be the D gene (5 bases each). The CDR3 is CASKHGAGDGYEQYF. In DNA, the CDR3 is TGTGCCAGCAAGCATGGGGCCGGGGACGGTTACGAGCAGTACTTC.